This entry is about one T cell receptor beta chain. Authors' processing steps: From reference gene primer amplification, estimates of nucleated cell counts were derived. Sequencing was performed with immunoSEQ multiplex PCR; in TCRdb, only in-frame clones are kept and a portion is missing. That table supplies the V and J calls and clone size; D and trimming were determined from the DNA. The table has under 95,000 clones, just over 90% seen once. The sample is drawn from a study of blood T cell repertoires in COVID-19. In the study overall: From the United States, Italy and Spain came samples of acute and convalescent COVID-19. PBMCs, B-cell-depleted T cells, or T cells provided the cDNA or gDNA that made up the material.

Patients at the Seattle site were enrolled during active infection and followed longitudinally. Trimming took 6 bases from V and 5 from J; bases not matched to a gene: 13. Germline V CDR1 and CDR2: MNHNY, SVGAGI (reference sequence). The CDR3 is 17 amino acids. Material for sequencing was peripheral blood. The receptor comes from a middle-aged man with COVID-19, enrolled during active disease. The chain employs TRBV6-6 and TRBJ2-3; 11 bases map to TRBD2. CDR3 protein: CASSRRVAGGVGDTQYF. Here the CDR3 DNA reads TGTGCCAGCAGCCGACGGGTAGCGGGAGGGGTCGGAGATACGCAGTATTTT.